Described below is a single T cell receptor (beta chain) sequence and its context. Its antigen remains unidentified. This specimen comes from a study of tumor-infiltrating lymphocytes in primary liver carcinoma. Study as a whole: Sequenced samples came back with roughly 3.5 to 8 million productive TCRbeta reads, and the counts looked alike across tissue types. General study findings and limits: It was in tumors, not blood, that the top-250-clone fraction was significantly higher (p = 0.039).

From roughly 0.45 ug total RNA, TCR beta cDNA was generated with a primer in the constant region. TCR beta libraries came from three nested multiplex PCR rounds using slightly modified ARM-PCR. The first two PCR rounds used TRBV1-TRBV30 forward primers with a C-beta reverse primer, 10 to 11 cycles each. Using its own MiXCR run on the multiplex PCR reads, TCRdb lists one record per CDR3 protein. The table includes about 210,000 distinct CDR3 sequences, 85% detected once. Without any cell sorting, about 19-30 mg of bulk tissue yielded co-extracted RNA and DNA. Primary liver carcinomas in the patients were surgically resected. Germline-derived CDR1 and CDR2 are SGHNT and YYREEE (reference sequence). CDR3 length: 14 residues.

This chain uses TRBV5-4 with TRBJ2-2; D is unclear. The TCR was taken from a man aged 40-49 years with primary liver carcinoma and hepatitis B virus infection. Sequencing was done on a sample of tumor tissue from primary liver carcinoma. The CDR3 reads CVSSPSRSPGELFF. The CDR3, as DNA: TGTGTCAGTAGCCCTAGTAGGTCGCCCGGGGAGCTGTTTTTT.